This T cell receptor beta chain emerged from a study of cytomegalovirus exposure and HLA in healthy donors. Looking at the study overall: Early release data held 85 million or so unique TCRs from HLA-typed donors.

Germline CDR1 LGHNA, CDR2 YNFKEQ. Trimming removed 0 bases from V and 3 bases from J; junction bases left unmatched: 1. The CDR3 extends over 15 amino acids. Details on this clone: The antigen is undetermined.

Findings of the study overall: Common viral pathogens were later found to be apparently linked to several of the most significant clusters.

PCR employed 60 Vbeta and 13 Jbeta primers. Original processing notes: Some 11 million shared chains were among the about 80 million unique TCR beta chains that a later analysis counted. Repertoires were generated with immunoSEQ multiplex PCR, while TCRdb's copy carries only in-frame clones and drops some. Clonal size and the V and J genes are those of that table, whereas D and trimming came from the DNA. The sample has tens of thousands of clones. This receptor was taken from a woman aged 40 to 55 in good health and CMV-seronegative. Input material: PBMCs. This chain joins TRBV4-2 and TRBJ2-7; 11 bases agree with TRBD2. The CDR3 coding sequence is TGTGCCAGCAGCCAAGATCTAGCGGGAGGCTACGAGCAGTACTTC. Protein: CASSQDLAGGYEQYF.